A single sample is the source of the 31 T cell receptor beta chains below, sequenced in a study of blood T cell repertoires in COVID-19. Here immunoSEQ multiplex PCR was the method, and the copy in TCRdb shows in-frame clones only, minus some. Of 35,000 to 50,000 clones listed, approximately 80% were seen once; the top ten hold about 22%. The material sequenced was peripheral blood. All receptors derive from a woman in her sixties with acute or convalescent COVID-19.

The chain links TRBV2 to TRBJ1-2; perhaps TRBD1 as D (5 bases). Germline CDR1 and CDR2: SNHLY and FYNNEI. The CDR3 has 15 residues. Between the trimmed V and J ends, which lost 2 bases and 1 base, there was a span of 11 bases. In nucleotides, the CDR3 is TGTGCCAGCAGTGAAATGGGCAGGGTTAACTATGGCTACACCTTC. Its translation is CASSEMGRVNYGYTF.

This sequence joins TRBV14 and TRBJ1-2, with D tentatively TRBD1 (6 bases). Germline lookup yields CDR1 SGHDN and CDR2 FVKESK. There are 15 residues in the CDR3. V was shortened by 1 base and J by 5 bases, with 14 bases between the two germline ends. CDR3 in amino acids: CASSQARTVTYGYTF. The CDR3 DNA sequence: TGTGCCAGCAGCCAAGCCAGGACAGTGACATATGGCTACACCTTC.

This CDR3 reads CASKRGTTNEKLFF. CDR3 nucleotide sequence: TGTGCCAGCAAACGAGGCACAACTAATGAAAAACTGTTTTTT. V usage is TRBV19 and J usage is TRBJ1-4, with unresolved D. Germline V CDR1 and CDR2: LNHDA, SQIVND (reference sequence). Trimming removed 9 bases at V and 0 bases at J, with 11 bases between. The CDR3 sequence is 14 residues long.

V gene TRBV2 combines with J gene TRBJ1-5; tentatively, D is TRBD1 (6 bases). This CDR3 contains 16 residues. The germline V gene encodes CDR1 SNHLY and CDR2 FYNNEI. Trimming took off 4 bases at V and 2 bases at J, with 15 bases between the two ends. CDR3 sequence: CASSGGQGKGNQPQHF. Written as DNA, the CDR3 is TGTGCCAGCAGTGGGGGGCAGGGGAAAGGCAATCAGCCCCAGCATTTT.

The gene calls are TRBV2 and TRBJ2-3; D unclear. Per the germline V gene, CDR1 is SNHLY and CDR2 is FYNNEI. The CDR3 totals 12 residues. Trimming cost V 3 bases and J 3 bases, with 4 bases left between them. The CDR3 loop reads CASSDYTDTQYF. In DNA, the CDR3 is TGTGCCAGCAGTGACTATACAGATACGCAGTATTTT.

The chain joins TRBV14 to TRBJ1-2; D ambiguous. The ends were cut back, 4 bases at V and 7 bases at J, with 13 bases in the middle. The CDR3 is 13 residues long. CDR1 and CDR2 (germline): SGHDN, FVKESK. The CDR3 is CASSLLERGGYTF. CDR3 DNA sequence: TGTGCCAGCAGCCTCCTCGAACGGGGTGGCTACACCTTC.

The chain joins TRBV18 to TRBJ1-1; 10 bases match TRBD1. The CDR3 is made up of 14 amino acids. Looked up from germline, CDR1 is KGHSH and CDR2 is LQKENI. V lost 1 base, J lost 7 bases, and 3 bases stayed unmatched. CDR3 nucleotide sequence: TGTGCCAGCTCACCACGGGACAGGGGAATTGAAGCTTTCTTT. It is translated as CASSPRDRGIEAFF.

The table lists this clone with a count of one. V and J are TRBV7-9 and TRBJ2-7; D possibly corresponds to TRBD2 (5 bases). V was trimmed by 4 bases and J by 2 bases, leaving 9 bases between them. Germline values: CDR1 SEHNR, CDR2 FQNEAQ (reference sequence). The CDR3 is made up of 13 amino acids. The CDR3 region has the DNA TGTGCCAGCAGCTACCGGGAAACCTACGAGCAGTACTTC. Translated, it gives CASSYRETYEQYF.

The chain combines TRBV5-5 with TRBJ2-3, with 7 bases that match TRBD2. The CDR3 has 14 amino acids. CDR1 and CDR2 from the germline V gene are SGHKS and YYEKEE (reference sequence). With 4 bases clipped from V and 4 bases from J, the junction kept 6 bases outside the gene matches. CDR3 coding DNA: TGTGCCAGCAGCATCAGACTAGCCCCAGATACGCAGTATTTT. It specifies CASSIRLAPDTQYF.

The V call is TRBV7-9, the J call TRBJ2-7, with a possible D match to TRBD1 (5 bases). The CDR3 length is 13 residues. V was shortened by 4 bases and J by 2 bases, with 9 bases between the two germline ends. Germline values: CDR1 SEHNR, CDR2 FQNEAQ (reference sequence). The CDR3 region has the DNA TGTGCCAGCAGCTCGACAGCAACCTACGAGCAGTACTTC. Translating it yields CASSSTATYEQYF.

The CDR3, as DNA: TGCGCCAGCAGCCAGCGGACAGAAACCTACGAGCAGTACTTC. It codes for CASSQRTETYEQYF. This chain joins TRBV4-3 and TRBJ2-7; D may be TRBD1 (6 bases). Deletions cut 3 bases from V and 2 bases from J, with 11 bases between. The CDR3 has 14 amino acids. Germline values: CDR1 LGHNA, CDR2 YSLEER.

CDR3 nucleotide sequence: TGTGCCAGCCGGGAAACTAACTATGGCTACACCTTC. Translation: CASRETNYGYTF. The chain links TRBV2 to TRBJ1-2, with unresolved D. This CDR3 has 12 residues. Between the trimmed V and J ends, which lost 8 bases and 0 bases, there was a span of 7 bases. Germline lookup yields CDR1 SNHLY and CDR2 FYNNEI.

This clone was observed once. The chain has TRBV5-1 and TRBJ2-3, with 10 bases matching TRBD2. The CDR3 covers 15 residues. The V and J ends lost 7 bases and 4 bases, in that order; junction bases with no gene match: 9. The germline gives CDR1 SGHRS, CDR2 YFSETQ. The DNA for the CDR3 is TGCGCCAGCCACCCGGCTAGCGGGGGCCCAGATACGCAGTATTTT. This codes for CASHPASGGPDTQYF.

The genes are TRBV6-1 and TRBJ1-2; no clear D. Between the trimmed V and J ends, which lost 2 bases and 5 bases, there was a span of 6 bases. Per the germline V gene, CDR1 is MNHNS and CDR2 is SASEGT. The CDR3 extends over 12 amino acids. The CDR3 sequence is CASSEHSYGYTF. CDR3 bases: TGTGCCAGCAGTGAACACAGTTATGGCTACACCTTC.

J is TRBJ1-1 and V is TRBV5-1, with no clear D. This CDR3 is 15 amino acids long. The V end lost 0 bases, the J end lost 5 bases, and 14 bases lay between the germline ends. In germline, CDR1 is SGHRS, CDR2 YFSETQ. This chain's CDR3 is CASSLGGWRDTEAFF. CDR3 sequence (DNA): TGCGCCAGCAGCTTGGGAGGGTGGAGAGATACTGAAGCTTTCTTT. Using reference TRBV5-1 and TRBJ1-1 for the parts outside the CDR3, the full variable domain is KAGVTQTPRYLIKTRGQQVTLSCSPISGHRSVSWYQQTPGQGLQFLFEYFSETQRNKGNFPGRFSGRQFSNSRSEMNVSTLELGDSALYLCASSLGGWRDTEAFFGQGTRLTVV.

The chain carries TRBV2 and TRBJ1-1, with a weak D call TRBD1 (6 bases). The germline V gene has CDR1 SNHLY and CDR2 FYNNEI. This CDR3 region has 13 residues. The V end was cut by 7 bases, the J end by 6 bases, with 15 bases between. This CDR3 is CASIEGGGSEAFF. In nucleotides, the CDR3 is TGTGCCAGCATCGAAGGGGGGGGGTCTGAAGCTTTCTTT.

This clone came up once. J is TRBJ1-2 and V is TRBV6-1; TRBD1 matches at 7 bases. In germline, CDR1 is MNHNS, CDR2 SASEGT. V dropped 2 bases and J dropped 4; count of bases not matched to a gene: 7. The CDR3 runs to 15 residues. For the CDR3, the DNA is TGTGCCAGCAGTGAATCCAGGGGGTCTGGCTATGGCTACACCTTC. This gives the protein CASSESRGSGYGYTF.

A few counts support this clone. V and J are TRBV24-1 and TRBJ1-2, with D possibly being TRBD1 (6 bases). Germline V gene sequence: CDR1 KGHDR, CDR2 SFDVKD. The V end was cut by 2 bases, the J end by 6 bases, with 15 bases between. The CDR3 runs to 15 residues. CDR3 residues: CATSDSTGRGNGYTF. CDR3 coding DNA: TGTGCCACCAGTGATTCCACAGGGAGAGGAAATGGCTACACCTTC.

The V gene is TRBV5-4, the J gene TRBJ2-5; D perhaps matches TRBD1 (6 bases). V gave up 4 bases and J gave up 5 bases, with 15 bases separating them. Germline-derived CDR1 and CDR2 are SGHNT and YYREEE (reference sequence). There are 14 residues in the CDR3. The CDR3, as DNA: TGTGCCAGCAGCGAGACAGGTACAGGGGAGACCCAGTACTTC. This sequence encodes CASSETGTGETQYF.

This clone was observed a single time. Different DNA sequences within this sample yield the same CDR3. The V call is TRBV5-1, the J call TRBJ1-1; D is undetermined. The CDR3 is made up of 12 amino acids. Per the germline V gene, CDR1 is SGHRS and CDR2 is YFSETQ. Trimming removed 4 bases from V and 2 bases from J, with 6 bases in between. CDR3 DNA sequence: TGCGCCAGCAGCCGGGGTAACACTGAAGCTTTCTTT. This encodes CASSRGNTEAFF.

The rearrangement joins TRBV11-1 to TRBJ2-7, with TRBD1 as a possible D gene (5 bases). Germline V gives CDR1 SGHAT, CDR2 FQDESV (reference sequence). Between the trimmed V and J ends, which lost 5 bases and 2 bases, there was a span of 13 bases. This CDR3 has 14 residues. This CDR3 reads CASSAQGAAYEQYF. In DNA, the CDR3 is TGTGCCAGCAGCGCCCAAGGGGCAGCCTACGAGCAGTACTTC.

This chain connects TRBV11-3 to TRBJ1-5; 9 bases match TRBD1. This CDR3 spans 18 amino acids. CDR1 SGHNT and CDR2 YENEEA come from the germline V gene. After removal of 5 bases from V and 8 bases from J, the junction contained 19 bases not matched to a gene. The CDR3 bases are TGTGCCAGCAGCCTGAGCCAATCCGGGACAGGGTGCGCGGAGCCCCAGCATTTT. Translation gives CASSLSQSGTGCAEPQHF.

The CDR3 nucleotides read TGTGCCAGCAGTAACGACAGGGGCACTGAAGCTTTCTTT. Translation gives CASSNDRGTEAFF. This chain connects TRBV12-3 or TRBV12-4 to TRBJ1-1, with TRBD1 identical over 8 bases. The V segment lost 5 bases and the J segment 4 bases; nucleotides outside the gene matches: 3. The CDR3 consists of 13 residues.

V is TRBV11-2 and J is TRBJ2-1; 9 bases fit TRBD2. V was pared by 0 bases and J by 15 bases, with 6 bases of the junction left unmatched. CDR1 and CDR2 (germline): SGHAT, FQNNGV. There are 13 residues in the CDR3. The chain's CDR3 is CASSLDPGTSLFF. CDR3 nucleotide sequence: TGTGCCAGCAGCTTAGATCCTGGGACTAGCCTGTTCTTC.

The chain is built from TRBV16 and TRBJ2-3; possible D gene TRBD2, 6 bases. Between the trimmed V and J ends, which lost 7 bases and 0 bases, there was a span of 14 bases. Germline assignment: CDR1 KGHSY and CDR2 FQNENV. This CDR3 contains 15 residues. DNA for the CDR3: TGTGCCAGCAACCCGAGGGGAGGTAGCACAGATACGCAGTATTTT. It encodes CASNPRGGSTDTQYF.

The chain employs TRBV5-1 and TRBJ2-5; 10 nucleotides align to TRBD1. The ends lost 7 bases at V and 9 bases at J; junction bases unmatched: 3. Germline CDR1 and CDR2: SGHRS and YFSETQ. This CDR3 is 11 amino acids long. CDR3 residues: CASWDRGPQYF. CDR3 bases: TGCGCCAGCTGGGACAGGGGACCCCAGTACTTC. Looking up the rest from reference TRBV5-1 and TRBJ2-5 gives the full variable domain: KAGVTQTPRYLIKTRGQQVTLSCSPISGHRSVSWYQQTPGQGLQFLFEYFSETQRNKGNFPGRFSGRQFSNSRSEMNVSTLELGDSALYLCASWDRGPQYFGPGTRLLVL.

The chain's CDR3 is CASSLAGGTTDTQYF. DNA for the CDR3: TGCGCCAGCAGCTTGGCAGGGGGGACTACAGATACGCAGTATTTT. The chain has TRBV5-1 and TRBJ2-3; tentative D call: TRBD1 (7 bases). The CDR3 length is 15 residues. Germline CDR1 SGHRS, CDR2 YFSETQ. The V end lost 0 bases, the J end lost 3 bases, and 11 bases lay between the germline ends.

This rearrangement joins TRBV27 to TRBJ2-1; TRBD1 aligns across 7 bases. Germline values: CDR1 MNHEY, CDR2 SMNVEV (reference sequence). The CDR3 loop spans 12 amino acids. The J segment lost 7 bases and the V segment lost 6 bases, leaving 3 bases of the junction unmatched. The CDR3: CASSPQGNEQFF. The CDR3 nucleotides read TGTGCCAGCAGCCCACAGGGGAATGAGCAGTTCTTC.

The chain recombines TRBV6-5 with TRBJ2-2; D not certain. V was clipped by 7 bases and J by 0 bases, with 9 bases between them. Germline V CDR1 and CDR2: MNHEY, SVGAGI. The length of the CDR3 is 14 residues. In DNA, the CDR3 is TGTGCCAGCACCACAGCCGCGAACACCGGGGAGCTGTTTTTT. Protein sequence: CASTTAANTGELFF.

This clone appeared once. The chain links TRBV4-3 to TRBJ1-1; no reliable D call. CDR3 length equals 14 residues. The ends were cut back, 0 bases at V and 11 bases at J, with 16 bases in the middle. CDR1 is LGHNA and CDR2 is YSLEER in the germline V gene. Here the CDR3 DNA reads TGCGCCAGCAGCCAAGAGGTTTTCGAGAGTAAGGCTTTCTTT. Protein sequence: CASSQEVFESKAFF.

This clone was seen a few times. The rearrangement joins TRBV5-4 to TRBJ1-2, with a tentative D call TRBD1 (5 bases). Germline values: CDR1 SGHNT, CDR2 YYREEE (reference sequence). Trimming cost V 1 base and J 2 bases, with 9 bases left between them. The length of the CDR3 is 14 residues. The CDR3 bases are TGTGCCAGCAGCTTGCCAGGGTCGAACTATGGCTACACCTTC. This gives the protein CASSLPGSNYGYTF.